This TCR beta chain was captured in a study of cytomegalovirus exposure and HLA in healthy donors (dated by TCRdb to 2016 to 2017). For the wider study: According to a later analysis, the 120 or so validation repertoires were produced on the same platform as the 680 or so repertoires of the first cohort. The study aimed to test whether cataloging public T cell receptors could reveal signatures of past pathogen exposure. Besides the first cohort of approximately 710 subjects, a separate validation cohort made up of some 110 different subjects was used. High-throughput TCR immunosequencing, statistical association of individual TCRs with disease status, and machine learning were combined to predict cytomegalovirus infection status.

The CDR3 runs 16 amino acids, cysteine and phenylalanine included. The read is trimmed to its CDR3 DNA, 48 bases read in frame from base 1. According to the germline V gene, CDR1 reads MNHNS and CDR2 reads SASEGT. A distance of 13 bases separates the germline ends of V and J, which lose 4 bases and 0 bases respectively. This clone was seen a handful of times. This clone's antigen is unknown. Base qualities are not recorded, but no much larger clone differs from it by a single base. Findings and caveats that apply to the study as a whole: Most TCR sequences were observed very rarely across donors, whereas some public TCRs were present in many individuals. In both the original and validation cohorts, the classifier was reported to diagnose cytomegalovirus status with high specificity and sensitivity. The study gave a list of some 150 TCR beta chains associated with cytomegalovirus. In vitro tests confirmed that a few of the cytomegalovirus-associated TCR beta chains recognize cytomegalovirus antigens. It was suggested by the authors that the approach could potentially be generalized to other disease states and immunological phenotypes. A later analysis had no HLA typing for the validation cohort, so co-occurrence there was scored across all 110 or so repertoires. In a later analysis, TCRs clustered in the first cohort were found to also tend to co-occur in the roughly 120 validation repertoires, with about 94% of cluster scores above 0.

Library construction relied on the immunoSEQ multiplex PCR assay. The authors processed their data as follows. A statistical classification framework was developed to diagnose cytomegalovirus status using the catalog of TCR beta chain sequences. TCRdb obtained this table from immuneACCESS and retained in-frame rearrangements with V and J assigned. These tables miss some clones; where compared with another copy, unresolved V genes account for less than half of the shortfall, and the remainder is unexplained. V, J and clone size are taken as reported in that table, and D and trimming were inferred from the DNA itself. This sample is represented by roughly 90,000 clones; around 84% of them were singletons. In total, the top ten clones hold 20% to 25% of the sample. Separate from the roughly 650-subject first cohort, the validation cohort of 90 to 150 subjects was the group to which the donors belonged.

Input material: PBMCs. This chain joins TRBV6-1 to TRBJ1-5; the D gene identity is not certain. The TCR sequence derives from a man younger than 35 in good health and CMV-seropositive. At the DNA level, the sequence is TGTGCCAGCAGTGTGGTGGGCAGCTATAGCAATCAGCCCCAGCATTTT. Its protein is CASSVVGSYSNQPQHF.